This T cell receptor beta chain was observed in a study of blood T cell repertoires in COVID-19. Study-wide context: Sources were T cells, B-cell-depleted T cells, or PBMCs; the material itself was cDNA or gDNA.

Repertoires were generated with immunoSEQ multiplex PCR, while TCRdb's copy carries only in-frame clones and drops some. The sample contains 70,000 or so clones, roughly 89% of which appear only once. V lost 9 bases to trimming and J lost 9 bases; unmatched junction nucleotides: 9. The CDR3 contains 13 residues. Germline-derived CDR1 and CDR2 are LNHDA and SQIVND (reference sequence). This receptor was taken from a woman aged 45 to 65 with acute or convalescent COVID-19. The specimen was peripheral blood. This rearrangement joins TRBV19 to TRBJ2-1; 9 bases are shared with TRBD2. The CDR3 sequence is CASAGTSRGEQFF. The CDR3 DNA is TGTGCCAGCGCCGGGACTAGCAGGGGTGAGCAGTTCTTC.